This T cell receptor beta chain was found in a study of Ad26.COV2.S vaccination and SARS-CoV-2 variants. Whole-study context: Each vaccinee took Ad26.COV2.S intramuscularly, once or twice 56 days apart.

The treatment was: about 20 received Ad26.COV2.S at low or high dose, single or two shots; 5 received placebo; per-sample allocation not given. Sampling occurred on day 63 after the first vaccine or placebo injection. Sequencing was performed with immunoSEQ multiplex PCR; in TCRdb, only in-frame clones are kept and a portion is missing. The data hold 350,000 to 500,000 clones, with less than 95% observed a single time. This CDR3 comprises 17 residues. Germline lookup yields CDR1 ENHRY and CDR2 SYGVKD. Trimming took 6 bases from V and 2 from J; bases not matched to a gene: 15. The source of this sequence is a person aged 18-65 years who received the Ad26.COV2.S COVID-19 vaccine or a placebo. The V gene is TRBV10-3, the J gene TRBJ2-7, with TRBD2 identical over 8 bases. Here the sequenced sample was peripheral blood, taken in a trial of Ad26.COV2.S vaccine versus placebo. The CDR3 here is CAISGGGASGTAYEQYF. The CDR3 nucleotides are TGTGCCATCAGCGGGGGGGGAGCTAGCGGAACTGCCTACGAGCAGTACTTC.